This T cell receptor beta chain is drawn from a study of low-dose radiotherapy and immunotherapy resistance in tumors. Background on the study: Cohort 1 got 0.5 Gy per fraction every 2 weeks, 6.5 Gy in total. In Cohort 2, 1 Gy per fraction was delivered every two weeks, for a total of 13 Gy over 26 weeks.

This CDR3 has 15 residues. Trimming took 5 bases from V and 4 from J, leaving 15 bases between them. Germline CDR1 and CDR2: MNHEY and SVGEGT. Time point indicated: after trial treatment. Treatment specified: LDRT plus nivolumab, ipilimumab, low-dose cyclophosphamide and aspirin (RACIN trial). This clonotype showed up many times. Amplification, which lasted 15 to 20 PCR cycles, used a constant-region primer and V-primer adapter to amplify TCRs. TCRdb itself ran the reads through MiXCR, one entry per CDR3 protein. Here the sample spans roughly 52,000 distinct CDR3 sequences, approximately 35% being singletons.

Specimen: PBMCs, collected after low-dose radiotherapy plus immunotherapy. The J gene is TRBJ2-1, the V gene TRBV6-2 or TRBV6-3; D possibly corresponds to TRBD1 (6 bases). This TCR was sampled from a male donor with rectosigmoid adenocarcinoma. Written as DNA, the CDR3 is TGTGCCAGCAGTCGCCGGACAGCCGGTTACAATGAGCAGTTCTTC. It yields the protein CASSRRTAGYNEQFF.